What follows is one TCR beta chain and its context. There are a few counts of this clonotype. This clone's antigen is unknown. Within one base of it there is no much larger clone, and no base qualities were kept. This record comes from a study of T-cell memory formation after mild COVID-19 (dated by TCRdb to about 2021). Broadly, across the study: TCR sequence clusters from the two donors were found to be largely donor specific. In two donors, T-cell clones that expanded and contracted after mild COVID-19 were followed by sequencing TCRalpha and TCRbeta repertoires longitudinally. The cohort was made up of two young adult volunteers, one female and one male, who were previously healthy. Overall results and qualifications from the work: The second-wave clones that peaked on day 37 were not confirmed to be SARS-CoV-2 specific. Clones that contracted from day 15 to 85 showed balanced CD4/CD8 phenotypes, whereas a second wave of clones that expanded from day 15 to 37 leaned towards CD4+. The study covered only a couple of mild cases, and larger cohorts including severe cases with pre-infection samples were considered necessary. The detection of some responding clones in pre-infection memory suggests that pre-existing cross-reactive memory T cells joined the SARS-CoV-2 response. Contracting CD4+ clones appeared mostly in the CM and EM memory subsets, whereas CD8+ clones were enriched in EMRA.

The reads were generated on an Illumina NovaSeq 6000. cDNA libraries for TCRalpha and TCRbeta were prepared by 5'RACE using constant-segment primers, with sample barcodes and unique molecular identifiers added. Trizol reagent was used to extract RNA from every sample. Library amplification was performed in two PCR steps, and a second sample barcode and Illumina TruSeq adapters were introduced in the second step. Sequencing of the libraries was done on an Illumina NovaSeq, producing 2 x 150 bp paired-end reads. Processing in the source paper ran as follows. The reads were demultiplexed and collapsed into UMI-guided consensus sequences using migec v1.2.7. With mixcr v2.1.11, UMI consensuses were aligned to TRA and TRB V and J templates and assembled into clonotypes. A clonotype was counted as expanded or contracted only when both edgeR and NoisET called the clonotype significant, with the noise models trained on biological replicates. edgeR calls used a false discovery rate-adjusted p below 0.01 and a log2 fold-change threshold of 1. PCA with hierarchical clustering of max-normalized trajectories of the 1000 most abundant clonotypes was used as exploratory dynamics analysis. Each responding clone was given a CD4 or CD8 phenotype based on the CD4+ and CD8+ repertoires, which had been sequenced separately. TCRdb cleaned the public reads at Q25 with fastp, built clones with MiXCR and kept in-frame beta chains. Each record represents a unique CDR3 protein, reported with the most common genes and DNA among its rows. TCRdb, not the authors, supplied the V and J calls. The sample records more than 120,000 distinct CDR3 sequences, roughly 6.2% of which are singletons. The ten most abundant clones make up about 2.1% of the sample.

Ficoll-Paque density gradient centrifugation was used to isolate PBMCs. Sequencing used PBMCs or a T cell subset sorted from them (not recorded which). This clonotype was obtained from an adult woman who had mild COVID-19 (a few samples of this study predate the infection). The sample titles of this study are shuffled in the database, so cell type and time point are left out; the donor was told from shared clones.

The DNA sequence reads TGCGCCAGCAGCCCTGGACAGGGAACTAATGAGCAGTTCTTC. This codes for CASSPGQGTNEQFF. Recombination connected TRBV5-1 to TRBJ2-1; TRBD1 fits 8 bases in the junction. Trimmed from V: 4 bases; trimmed from J: 7 bases; junction bases lacking a gene match: 7. From cysteine to phenylalanine, the CDR3 is 14 amino acids long. This entry keeps only the CDR3 DNA: 42 bases, framed from base 1. As encoded in the germline V gene, CDR1 is SGHRS while CDR2 is YFSETQ.